This T cell receptor beta chain was recorded in a study of T cell responses to AZD1222 COVID-19 vaccine. General study points: Repertoire sampling occurred only after the peak T cell response. Elevations in Spike-specific TCR breadth and depth followed administration of two AZD1222 doses. Of spike-specific TCRs, nearly half reportedly target regions left unmutated in variants.

Generated by immunoSEQ multiplex PCR, the TCRdb table keeps only in-frame clones and is missing some. There are fewer than 150,000 clones in the sample; about 92% occur only once, and more than 4.5% lies in the top ten. Details on this clone: Its antigen is still unknown.

The V gene end was trimmed by 6 bases and the J gene end by 12 bases; junction bases not matched to a gene: 17. The V gene's germline CDR1 is SGHTA and CDR2 FQGNSA. CDR3 length: 16 amino acids. Researchers grouped second doses given at about 4 or about 12 weeks into one pool. The rearrangement links TRBV7-2 to TRBJ2-1; 10 nucleotides match TRBD2. The clonotype comes from an adult who received the AZD1222 COVID-19 vaccine. The starting material was peripheral blood, obtained 28 days after the second AZD1222 dose. Here the CDR3 DNA reads TGTGCCAGCAGTTCTAGCGGGGGACCACCCGCGGGATGGCAGTTCTTC. It translates to CASSSSGGPPAGWQFF. The variable domain in full, with the rest retrieved from reference TRBV7-2 and TRBJ2-1, is GAGVSQSPSNKVTEKGKDVELRCDPISGHTALYWYRQSLGQGLEFLIYFQGNSAPDKSGLPSDRFSAERTGGSVSTLTIQRTQQEDSAVYLCASSSSGGPPAGWQFFGPGTRLTVL.